The 14 T cell receptor beta chains below were found in one sample sequenced in a study of technical replicates of blood from a few donors. Some clones are missing from TCRdb's copy, which holds only in-frame ones; the method was immunoSEQ multiplex PCR. The sample carries some 63,000 clones, around 87% recorded once. The material sequenced was PBMCs. The receptors shown here come from a human donor in good health. Some clones in this sample may be carry-over from other donors' samples.

This clone was picked up a small number of times. The CDR3 loop is CASSLEGETTNEKLFF. The CDR3 DNA reads as TGTGCCAGCAGCTTAGAGGGGGAGACCACTAATGAAAAACTGTTTTTT. V gene TRBV13 combines with J gene TRBJ1-4; D might be TRBD1 (6 bases). Between the trimmed V and J ends, which lost 1 base and 2 bases, there was a span of 11 bases. CDR1 is PRHDT and CDR2 is FYEKMQ in the germline V gene (reference sequence). This CDR3 region has 16 residues. Filled out from reference TRBV13 and TRBJ1-4, the complete variable domain reads AAGVIQSPRHLIKEKRETATLKCYPIPRHDTVYWYQQGPGQDPQFLISFYEKMQSDKGSIPDRFSAQQFSDYHSELNMSSLELGDSALYFCASSLEGETTNEKLFFGSGTQLSVL.

The chain recombines TRBV9 with TRBJ2-7, with 7 positions matching TRBD2. V was pared by 3 bases and J by 2 bases, with 14 bases of the junction left unmatched. Per germline, CDR1 SGDLS and CDR2 YYNGEE. CDR3 length equals 17 residues. CDR3 bases: TGTGCCAGCAGCGCCCGAGATTTGGGACTACCCGCCTACGAGCAGTACTTC. Encoded protein: CASSARDLGLPAYEQYF.

As regards this clone: Other DNA sequences from this sample encode an identical CDR3 as well. The rearrangement links TRBV5-1 to TRBJ2-1, with a weak D call TRBD2 (5 bases). The germline CDR1 and CDR2 sequences are SGHRS and YFSETQ. The CDR3 runs to 14 residues. The V end lost 3 bases, the J end lost 4 bases, and 11 bases lay between the germline ends. The DNA for the CDR3 is TGCGCCAGCAGCTCCGCGGGTGGTTACAATGAGCAGTTCTTC. It encodes CASSSAGGYNEQFF.

The chain couples TRBV30 to TRBJ2-7; 7 nucleotides align to TRBD2. This CDR3 is 12 amino acids long. Germline trimming cut 8 bases from V and 6 bases from J; bases unmatched to any gene: 10. The germline gives CDR1 GTSNPN, CDR2 SVGIG (reference sequence). As DNA, the CDR3 is TGTGCCATAATGCGGGGGTTCGGCGAGCAGTACTTC. This gives the protein CAIMRGFGEQYF.

The chain couples TRBV5-6 to TRBJ2-2, with D possibly being TRBD1 (6 bases). There are 15 residues in the CDR3. V was trimmed by 0 bases and J by 6 bases, leaving 12 bases between them. Germline V gene sequence: CDR1 SGHDT, CDR2 YYEEEE. In nucleotides, the CDR3 is TGTGCCAGCAGCTTGGCACAGGGTGAGGCCGGGGAGCTGTTTTTT. It yields the protein CASSLAQGEAGELFF.

This chain connects TRBV2 to TRBJ2-1; a possible D gene is TRBD1 (7 bases). The germline V gene encodes CDR1 SNHLY and CDR2 FYNNEI. V lost 5 bases and J lost 8, with 19 bases in between. The CDR3 is 15 amino acids. CDR3 DNA: TGTGCCAGCAGTCCCCAGGGGGGTGCTAGCGATGAGCAGTTCTTC. Its translation: CASSPQGGASDEQFF.

The chain joins TRBV5-6 to TRBJ1-6; 10 positions match TRBD1. Germline loops: CDR1 SGHDT, CDR2 YYEEEE. The CDR3 has 16 residues. J was trimmed by 8 bases and V by 4 bases; bases with no gene match: 9. The CDR3 DNA reads as TGTGCCAGCAGCACACCGGGACAGGGGATGTATTCACCCCTCCACTTT. Translation: CASSTPGQGMYSPLHF.

V is TRBV5-4 and J is TRBJ2-7, with 8 bases identical to TRBD2. CDR3 length equals 14 residues. The V and J ends lost 4 bases and 6 bases, in that order; junction bases with no gene match: 9. Germline values: CDR1 SGHNT, CDR2 YYREEE (reference sequence). The CDR3 nucleotides are TGTGCCAGCAGCCCCGGGACTAGAACTTTCGAGCAGTACTTC. It yields the protein CASSPGTRTFEQYF.

This clone occurred a few times. The chain uses TRBV4-1 and TRBJ1-5, with 12 nucleotides matching TRBD1. CDR3 length: 16 amino acids. V lost 1 base, J lost 6 bases, and 4 bases stayed unmatched. CDR1 is MGHRA, CDR2 YSYEKL, per germline. In nucleotides, the CDR3 is TGCGCCAGCAGCCAAGTGGGACAGGGGGCTCTTCAGCCCCAGCATTTT. Translation gives CASSQVGQGALQPQHF.

V gene TRBV5-1 combines with J gene TRBJ2-5; a possible D gene is TRBD2 (5 bases). CDR3 length equals 14 residues. With 5 bases removed from V and 1 base from J, the gap between germline ends came to 12 bases. Germline V lookup: CDR1 SGHRS, CDR2 YFSETQ. The CDR3, as DNA: TGCGCCAGCAGAAAAGGAAGCGGCCAAGAGACCCAGTACTTC. It encodes CASRKGSGQETQYF.

V and J are TRBV28 and TRBJ1-6, with D tentatively TRBD1 (6 bases). Germline CDR1 and CDR2: MDHEN and SYDVKM. The V and J ends lost 8 bases and 4 bases respectively, with 12 bases between them. The length of the CDR3 is 14 residues. The CDR3 sequence is CASGGSGYNSPLHF. CDR3 coding DNA: TGTGCCAGCGGGGGCTCGGGATATAATTCACCCCTCCACTTT.

CDR3 protein: CAWSVDLGLAGRNTGELFF. Written as DNA, the CDR3 is TGTGCCTGGAGTGTGGACCTGGGACTAGCCGGGAGGAACACCGGGGAGCTGTTTTTT. The chain combines TRBV30 with TRBJ2-2; the match to TRBD2 covers 9 bases. Unmatched junction bases numbered 12, after V lost 0 bases and J lost 1 base. The germline gives CDR1 GTSNPN, CDR2 SVGIG (reference sequence). The CDR3 sequence is 19 residues long.

This chain connects TRBV10-3 to TRBJ2-3, with 8 bases identical to TRBD2. Unmatched junction bases numbered 5, after V lost 0 bases and J lost 0 bases. The germline V gene encodes CDR1 ENHRY and CDR2 SYGVKD. The CDR3 runs to 17 residues. CDR3 sequence reads: CAISESAASGSTDTQYF. CDR3 in DNA: TGTGCCATCAGTGAGTCTGCGGCTAGCGGGAGCACAGATACGCAGTATTTT.

The V and J genes are TRBV2 and TRBJ1-1; weak D call: TRBD1 (5 bases). The ends were cut back, 6 bases at V and 0 bases at J, with 20 bases in the middle. Germline V gives CDR1 SNHLY, CDR2 FYNNEI. The CDR3 extends over 17 amino acids. CDR3 coding DNA: TGTGCCAGCAGACGAGTAGGCAGGGAAACCTTGAACACTGAAGCTTTCTTT. It is translated as CASRRVGRETLNTEAFF.